Listed here are 5 T cell receptor beta chains from one sample, sequenced in a study of type 1 regulatory T cells. Their cognate antigens are unknown. Via MiXCR, TCRdb re-called the reads, giving one row per CDR3 protein. This sample has approximately 42,000 distinct CDR3 sequences, with 9% to 15% found just once. Sequenced: cultured non-Tr1 T cells, either the whole culture or a sorted T cell fraction (not recorded which). These receptors came from a human donor in good health.

Many counts were recorded for this clonotype. The gene calls are TRBV18 and TRBJ1-1; D ambiguous. In germline, CDR1 is KGHSH, CDR2 LQKENI. Trimming left V 1 base short and J 1 base short, with 4 bases between. The CDR3 contains 13 residues. CDR3 residues: CASSPQGNTEAFF. CDR3 nucleotide sequence: TGTGCCAGCTCACCACAGGGGAACACTGAAGCTTTCTTT. Full variable domain (missing parts from reference TRBV18 and TRBJ1-1): NAGVMQNPRHLVRRRGQEARLRCSPMKGHSHVYWYRQLPEEGLKFMVYLQKENIIDESGMPKERFSAEFPKEGPSILRIQQVVRGDSAAYFCASSPQGNTEAFFGQGTRLTVV.

This clonotype was seen a few times. The chain joins TRBV4-3 to TRBJ2-5; D not resolved. Per the germline V gene, CDR1 is LGHNA and CDR2 is YSLEER. This CDR3 has 15 amino acids. V dropped 4 bases and J dropped 4 bases, with 16 bases sitting between them. The CDR3 sequence is CASSRDSYGLETQYF. The DNA for the CDR3 is TGCGCCAGCAGCCGAGATAGTTACGGCCTAGAGACCCAGTACTTC.

This clonotype showed up just a few times. The CDR3 region has the DNA TGCGCCAGCAGTCAACTACAGGGACGGGGGAATTCACCCCTCCACTTT. This encodes CASSQLQGRGNSPLHF. The V and J genes are TRBV23-1 and TRBJ1-6; a possible D gene is TRBD1 (6 bases). TRBV23-1 is filed as an ORF, its function uncertain. The CDR3 length is 16 residues. V gave up 2 bases and J gave up 7 bases, with 15 bases separating them.

Within the sample, this clonotype is medium-sized (0.01 to 0.1%). The rearrangement links TRBV3-1 to TRBJ2-7; D is undetermined. V lost 0 bases to trimming and J lost 4 bases, with 4 bases between them. Germline CDR1 reads LGHDT; CDR2 reads YNNKEL (reference sequence). The CDR3 is 12 amino acids. CDR3 residues: CASSQDRYEQYF. CDR3 nucleotides: TGTGCCAGCAGCCAAGACAGGTACGAGCAGTACTTC.

This clonotype was seen a single time. A much bigger clone sits one base away, suggesting this may be a read error. This CDR3 is missing its conserved last phenylalanine or tryptophan, likely due to a read error. The V and J genes are TRBV20-1 and TRBJ1-2, with 7 bases matching TRBD1. Germline V gene data show CDR1 as DFQATT and CDR2 as SNEGSKA (reference sequence). CDR3 length: 13 residues. V shed 6 bases and J 2 bases; nucleotides not matched to a gene: 6. DNA of the CDR3: TGCAGTGCGGGGGGAGGGGGCAACTATGGCTACACCATC. It yields the protein CSAGGGGNYGYTI.